These T cell receptor beta chains were read from a single sample in a study of a mutant IDH1 vaccine in newly diagnosed glioma. Clones were sequenced by immunoSEQ multiplex PCR, and TCRdb holds only the in-frame ones, with some missing. The sample yields 68,000 or so clones, about four fifths seen once. Sequencing used PBMCs, obtained from a glioma patient treated with radiotherapy, temozolomide or both. The receptors come from a man aged 50 to 60 with glioma. Each CDR3 is given with its conserved first and last residue. D genes are given only for firm matches. A row's size may be missing; if present it is once, few, many or a size class.

v_gene	abundance	j_gene	d_gene	CDR3nt	CDR3aa
TRBV7-9	few	TRBJ1-1	.	TGTGCCAGCACCATGTTAGGGGTCCCGGGGTACACTGAAGCTTTCTTT	CASTMLGVPGYTEAFF
TRBV2	.	TRBJ1-2	.	TGTGCCAGCACCCCGACCTCGTGGGGCTACACCTTC	CASTPTSWGYTF
TRBV19	.	TRBJ2-5	.	TGTGCCAGTAGTACCACTGAGACCCAGTACTTC	CASSTTETQYF
TRBV5-1	.	TRBJ1-5	.	TGCGCCAGCAGCTTGGAAAGCAATCAGCCCCAGCATTTT	CASSLESNQPQHF
TRBV29-1	.	TRBJ2-1	.	TGCAGCGTTGGGGCCAGGACGAATCGGAATGAGCAGTTCTTC	CSVGARTNRNEQFF
TRBV19	.	TRBJ1-1	.	TGTGCCAGTAGTTGGATTGGCACTGAAGCTTTCTTT	CASSWIGTEAFF
TRBV29-1	once	TRBJ1-2	.	TGCAGCGGCGTGGTTAACTATGGCTACACCTTC	CSGVVNYGYTF
TRBV29-1	.	TRBJ2-5	TRBD1	TGCAGCGTCTGCACAGGGGGCATTCAAGAGACCCAGTACTTC	CSVCTGGIQETQYF
TRBV29-1	.	TRBJ1-4	TRBD1	TGCAGCGCCGCACTGGACAGGGGTAATGAAAAACTGTTTTTT	CSAALDRGNEKLFF
TRBV2	.	TRBJ1-5	.	TGTGCCAGCAGTGAATCACCCGGTATTTCCAATCAGCCCCAGCATTTT	CASSESPGISNQPQHF
TRBV6-4	few	TRBJ2-2	.	TGTGCCAGCAGTGACAGGGACACCGGGGAGCTGTTTTTT	CASSDRDTGELFF
TRBV7-9	.	TRBJ2-2	.	TGTGCCAGCAGCTTAGCAGGGTCGAACACCGGGGAGCTGTTTTTT	CASSLAGSNTGELFF
TRBV9	.	TRBJ1-1	.	TGTGCCAGCAGCGCTTTGACAGGGAACACTGAAGCTTTCTTT	CASSALTGNTEAFF
TRBV30	.	TRBJ1-2	TRBD1	TGTGCCGGGGACAGGGCCTCCTATGGCTACACCTTC	CAGDRASYGYTF
TRBV6-5	.	TRBJ2-7	TRBD2	TGTGCCAGCAGTTACCTAGCGGGGAACTACGAGCAGTACTTC	CASSYLAGNYEQYF
TRBV7-7	.	TRBJ1-3	TRBD1	TGTGCTAGCAGCCCCGGACAGGGGAGAAACACCATATATTTT	CASSPGQGRNTIYF
TRBV6-5	.	TRBJ1-2	.	TGTGCCAGCAGTTCCCTTAGTGGCTACACCTTC	CASSSLSGYTF
TRBV2	.	TRBJ1-2	TRBD1	TGTGCCAGCAGAGACGGGACAGCTCGGGGCTACACCTTC	CASRDGTARGYTF
TRBV5-1	once	TRBJ2-1	.	TGCGCCAGCAGCTTGTTTTCGTCTAATGAGCAGTTCTTC	CASSLFSSNEQFF
TRBV19	.	TRBJ1-2	.	TGTGCCAGTAGTATAGACAGGGCTGGCTATGGCTACACCTTC	CASSIDRAGYGYTF
TRBV18	.	TRBJ2-5	.	TGTGCCAGCTCACCAGGGAGGGAGACCCAGTACTTC	CASSPGRETQYF
TRBV30	.	TRBJ1-2	.	TGTGCCTGGAGTGTACTACGGGGGAATGGCTACACCTTC	CAWSVLRGNGYTF
TRBV5-6	.	TRBJ1-4	.	TGTGCCAGCAGCTTGGGGAGTCTGATTAATGAAAAACTGTTTTTT	CASSLGSLINEKLFF
TRBV28	.	TRBJ2-7	TRBD1	TGTGCCAGCAGCCTCTTTCGGACAGGTACCACCTACGAGCAGTACTTC	CASSLFRTGTTYEQYF
TRBV4-1	few	TRBJ1-6	.	TGCGCCAGCAGCAACCCCAATTCACCCCTCCACTTT	CASSNPNSPLHF
TRBV9	.	TRBJ1-6	.	TGTGCCAGCAGCGTAGGGCAGGGCTTATCACCCCTCCACTTT	CASSVGQGLSPLHF
TRBV10-3	.	TRBJ2-7	.	TGTGCCATCACGGACGGGACGGTAGACTACGAGCAGTACTTC	CAITDGTVDYEQYF
TRBV7-2	.	TRBJ2-1	.	TGTGCCAGCAGCCGGGGACTCAATGAGCAGTTCTTC	CASSRGLNEQFF
TRBV19	.	TRBJ1-1	.	TGTGCCAGTAGTGCGGCAGGGAGAACTGAAGCTTTCTTT	CASSAAGRTEAFF
TRBV15	.	TRBJ1-1	TRBD1	TGTGCCACCAGCGAAAGACAGGGGACGAACACTGAAGCTTTCTTT	CATSERQGTNTEAFF
TRBV27	.	TRBJ2-1	.	TGTGCCAGCAGTTTTCCAGGAGTCTACAATGAGCAGTTCTTC	CASSFPGVYNEQFF
TRBV27	.	TRBJ2-1	.	TGTGCCAGCAGTTCAGGGTGGGAGCAGTTCTTC	CASSSGWEQFF
TRBV5-1	few	TRBJ1-1	.	TGCGCCAGCAGCCCAGCCCTGGGGCCCAACACTGAAGCTTTCTTT	CASSPALGPNTEAFF
TRBV7-2	.	TRBJ2-6	TRBD1	TGTGCCAGCAGCTTTACAGGGGCCTCTGGGGCCAACGTCCTGACTTTC	CASSFTGASGANVLTF
TRBV30	.	TRBJ2-3	TRBD2	TGTGCCTGGTCCATAGCGGGGGGCACAGATACGCAGTATTTT	CAWSIAGGTDTQYF
TRBV28	.	TRBJ1-1	TRBD1	TGTGCCAGCAGTTCCCGGGACAGGCTCATAGCTTTCTTT	CASSSRDRLIAFF
TRBV30	once	TRBJ1-3	TRBD1	TGTGCCTGGATCCTGGACAGGGGGACAGGAAACACCATATATTTT	CAWILDRGTGNTIYF
TRBV27	.	TRBJ1-5	TRBD1	TGTGCCAGCAGTTGGACAGGGTACGGCAATCAGCCCCAGCATTTT	CASSWTGYGNQPQHF
TRBV5-1	once	TRBJ2-2	TRBD1	TGCGCCAGCAGCTGGGGACAGGGGGCGCGAACCGGGGAGCTGTTTTTT	CASSWGQGARTGELFF
TRBV30	.	TRBJ1-5	TRBD1	TGTGCCTGGAGTCCCCAAGGACAGGTCAATCAGCCCCAGCATTTT	CAWSPQGQVNQPQHF
TRBV7-3	.	TRBJ2-2	.	TGTGCCAGCAGCCGAGACCCTTACACCGGGGAGCTGTTTTTT	CASSRDPYTGELFF
TRBV23-1	.	TRBJ2-2	.	TGCGCCAGCCCCTCGGGACCCAGTCCGGGGGAGCTGTTTTTT	CASPSGPSPGELFF
TRBV7-9	.	TRBJ2-3	.	TGTGCCAGCAGCCCGGTCGGGGCAGAAGTACCGGATACGCAGTATTTT	CASSPVGAEVPDTQYF
TRBV18	once	TRBJ2-5	.	TGTGCCAGCTCACCAGCAGACCAAGAGACCCAGTACTTC	CASSPADQETQYF
TRBV6-5	.	TRBJ2-7	.	TGTGCCAGCAGGCAACAGGGGGGGGGAGAGCAGTACTTC	CASRQQGGGEQYF
TRBV28	.	TRBJ1-5	.	TGTGCCAGCCTCACCGCAGGAACGGAAGGAAATCAGCCCCAGCATTTT	CASLTAGTEGNQPQHF
TRBV7-2	few	TRBJ1-2	.	TGTGCCAGCAGCTTTGGGCATCCATATGGCTACACCTTC	CASSFGHPYGYTF
TRBV5-4	.	TRBJ2-2	.	TGTGCCAGCAGCTTGGCCGGCACCGGGGAGCTGTTTTTT	CASSLAGTGELFF
TRBV19	.	TRBJ1-4	TRBD1	TGTGCCAGTAGTATTTACAGGGGCGATGAAAAACTGTTTTTT	CASSIYRGDEKLFF
TRBV4-1	.	TRBJ1-1	.	TGCGCCAGCAGCCAAGGGGGGTTGGGGAACACTGAAGCTTTCTTT	CASSQGGLGNTEAFF
TRBV19	.	TRBJ1-5	.	TGTGCCAGTAGTATACACAATCAGCCCCAGCATTTT	CASSIHNQPQHF
TRBV7-8	.	TRBJ1-5	.	TGTGCCAGCAGCGGGGTTTCACGGGCTAGCAATCAGCCCCAGCATTTT	CASSGVSRASNQPQHF
TRBV30	.	TRBJ1-1	.	TGTGCCTGGAGTGTACGAGGGACTGAAGCTTTCTTT	CAWSVRGTEAFF
TRBV5-4	.	TRBJ1-6	.	TGTGCCAGCAGCTCGATGGGGATAATGGGACCCCTCCACTTT	CASSSMGIMGPLHF
TRBV4-3	once	TRBJ1-1	.	TGCGCCAGCAGCCAAGGAATTCTCACTGAAGCTTTCTTT	CASSQGILTEAFF